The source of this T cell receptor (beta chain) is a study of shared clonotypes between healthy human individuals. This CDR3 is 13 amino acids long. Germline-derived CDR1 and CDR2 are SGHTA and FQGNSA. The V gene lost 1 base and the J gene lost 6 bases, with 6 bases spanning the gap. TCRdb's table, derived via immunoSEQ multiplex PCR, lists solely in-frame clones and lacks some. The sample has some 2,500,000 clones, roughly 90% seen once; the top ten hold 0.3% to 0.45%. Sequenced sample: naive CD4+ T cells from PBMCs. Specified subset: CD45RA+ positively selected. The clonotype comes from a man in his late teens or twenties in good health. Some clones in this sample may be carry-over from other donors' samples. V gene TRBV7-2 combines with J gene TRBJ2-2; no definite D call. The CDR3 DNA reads TGTGCCAGCAGCTTAGTATTCTCCGGGGAGCTGTTTTTT. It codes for CASSLVFSGELFF.